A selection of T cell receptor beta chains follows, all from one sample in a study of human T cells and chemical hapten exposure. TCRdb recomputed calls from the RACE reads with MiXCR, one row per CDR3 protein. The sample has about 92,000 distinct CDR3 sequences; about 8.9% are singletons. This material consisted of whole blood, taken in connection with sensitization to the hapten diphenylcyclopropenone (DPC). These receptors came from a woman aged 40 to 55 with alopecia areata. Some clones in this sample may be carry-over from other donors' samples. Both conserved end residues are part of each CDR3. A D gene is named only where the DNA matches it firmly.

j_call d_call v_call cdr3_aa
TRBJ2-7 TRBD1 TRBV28 CASPPRGQLRVYEQYF
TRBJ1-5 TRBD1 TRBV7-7 CASSAPGQSNQPQHF
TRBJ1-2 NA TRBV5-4 CASSLAGGTRYTF
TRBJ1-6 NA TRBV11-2 CASSLSRNSPLHF
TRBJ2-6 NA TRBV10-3 CAIRFGTGANVLTF
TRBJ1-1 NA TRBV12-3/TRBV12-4 CASSFGGATEAFF
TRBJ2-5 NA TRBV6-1 CAILSSLQETQYF
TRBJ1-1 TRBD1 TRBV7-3 CASSPQGGMNTEAFF
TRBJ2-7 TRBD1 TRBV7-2 CASSTRQGTYEQYF
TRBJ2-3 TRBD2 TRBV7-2 CASTIMPSGGVDTQYF
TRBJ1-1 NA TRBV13 CASRPRPGGATEAFF
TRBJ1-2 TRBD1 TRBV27 CASSPWDRANYGYTF
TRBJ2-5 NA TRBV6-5 CATNRGDQETQYF
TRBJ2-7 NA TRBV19 CASSYRDNLYEQYF
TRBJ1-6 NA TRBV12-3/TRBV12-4 CASSLNDSPLHF
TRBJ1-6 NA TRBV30 CAWSVTGGRNSPLHF
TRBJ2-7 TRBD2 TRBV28 CASRASSGGFSYEQYF
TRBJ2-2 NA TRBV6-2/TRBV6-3 CASSYTGTVSGELFF
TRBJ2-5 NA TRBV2 CASSSAAKETQYF
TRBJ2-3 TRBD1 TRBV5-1 CASSDPDRGEADTQYF
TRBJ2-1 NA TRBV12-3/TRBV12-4 CASSFGLYYNEQFF
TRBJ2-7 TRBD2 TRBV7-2 CASSSGLAGVYEQYF
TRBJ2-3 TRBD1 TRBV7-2 CASSPYRGNTDTQYF
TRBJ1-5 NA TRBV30 CAWSVGGNQPQHF
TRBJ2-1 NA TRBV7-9 CASSPRAGSYNEQFF
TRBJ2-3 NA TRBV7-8 CASSPRWGGSTDTQYF
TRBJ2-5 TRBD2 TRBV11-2 CASSLPGGETQYF
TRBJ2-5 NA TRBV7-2 CASSLASRETQYF
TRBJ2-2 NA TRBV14 CASSSHTGELFF
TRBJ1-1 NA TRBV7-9 CASSLGGLNTEAFF
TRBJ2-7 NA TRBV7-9 CASSRSAVEQYF
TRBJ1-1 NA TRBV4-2 CASSQDPGQEAFF
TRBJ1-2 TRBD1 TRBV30 CAWRGGAYGYTF
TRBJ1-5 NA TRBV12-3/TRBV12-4 CASTLQEGNQPQHF
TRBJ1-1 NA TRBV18 CASSPTGTNTEAFF
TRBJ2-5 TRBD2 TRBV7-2 CASSSLAGAGETQYF
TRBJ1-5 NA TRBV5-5 CASSLGHAGLNQPQHF
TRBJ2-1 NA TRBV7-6 CASSLDWGNEQFF
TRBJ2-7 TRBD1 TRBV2 CASSETTGGHEQYF
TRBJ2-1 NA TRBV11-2 CASSPIGWQHSYNEQFF
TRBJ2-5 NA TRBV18 CASSPQGRGETQYF
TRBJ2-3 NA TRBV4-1 CASSQGRRTDTQYF
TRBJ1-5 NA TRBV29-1 CSVGDSNQPQHF
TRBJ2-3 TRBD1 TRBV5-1 CASSLAIMGQGREDTQYF
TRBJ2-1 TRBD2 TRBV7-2 CASSLLAGTHEQFF
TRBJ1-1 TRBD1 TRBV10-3 CAISKGQGETEAFF
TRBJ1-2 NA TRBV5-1 CASSLGGQSPGDYGYTF
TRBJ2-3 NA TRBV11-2 CASYGTDASSTDTQYF
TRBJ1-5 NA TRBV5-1 CASSLGDNQPQHF
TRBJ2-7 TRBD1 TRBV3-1 CASSPFGGQGAYEQYF
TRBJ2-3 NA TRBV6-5 CASSYFGQLDTQYF